The 20 T cell receptor beta chains listed next were all sequenced from one sample in a study of blood T cell repertoires in COVID-19. Using immunoSEQ multiplex PCR, the repertoire was profiled, and TCRdb retains in-frame clones only, with some absent. This table holds a few hundred thousand clones, more than 80% found once. The sequencing input was PBMCs or T cells enriched from blood (not recorded which). Receptor source: a man aged 35 to 55 who had recovered from COVID-19.

The chain uses TRBV10-3 and TRBJ1-3, with a weak D call TRBD1 (6 bases). This CDR3 has 15 residues. V was trimmed by 6 bases and J by 2 bases, leaving 14 bases between them. Germline V gene lookup returns CDR1 ENHRY and CDR2 SYGVKD. The CDR3 region has the DNA TGTGCCATCAGGGGGAACACAGGGACTGGAAACACCATATATTTT. This encodes CAIRGNTGTGNTIYF.

This clone has a handful of counts. This chain connects TRBV7-2 to TRBJ1-5; D may be TRBD1 (5 bases). Trimming stripped 5 bases from V and 5 bases from J, with 22 bases between. In germline, CDR1 is SGHTA, CDR2 FQGNSA. The CDR3 contains 17 residues. DNA for the CDR3: TGTGCCAGCAGCCTAAAACCGACAGTCTATTTTTATCAGCCCCAGCATTTT. This translates into CASSLKPTVYFYQPQHF.

The CDR3, as DNA: TGTGCCAGCAGCCCCGCGAGGAGGGGGCGAGCTTTCTTT. Protein product: CASSPARRGRAFF. J is TRBJ1-1 and V is TRBV9, with 7 bases identical to TRBD1. V lost 4 bases, J lost 10 bases, and 10 bases stayed unmatched. Germline lookup yields CDR1 SGDLS and CDR2 YYNGEE. The CDR3 sequence is 13 residues long.

This clone appeared a single time. V usage is TRBV6-5 and J usage is TRBJ2-7; 11 bases align to TRBD2. The CDR3 loop spans 14 amino acids. V shed 8 bases, J shed 6 bases, and the junction held 9 bases outside the gene matches. The germline gives CDR1 MNHEY, CDR2 SVGAGI. CDR3 DNA: TGTGCCAGCGCCACTAGCGGGAGTACCGGCGAGCAGTACTTC. Translated: CASATSGSTGEQYF.

The chain joins TRBV30 to TRBJ1-5, with 7 bases fitting TRBD1. The V gene's germline CDR1 is GTSNPN and CDR2 SVGIG (reference sequence). The CDR3 consists of 13 residues. The ends lost 7 bases at V and 4 bases at J; junction bases unmatched: 7. The CDR3 region is CAYTRDRNQPQHF. The CDR3 nucleotides are TGTGCCTACACCCGGGACAGAAATCAGCCCCAGCATTTT.

The count of this clone is one. V is TRBV19 and J is TRBJ1-5, with unresolved D. Germline CDR1 is LNHDA and CDR2 is SQIVND (reference sequence). V was pared by 3 bases and J by 7 bases, with 19 bases between. The CDR3 runs to 16 residues. The CDR3 is CASSISGPQAGQPQHF. The CDR3 DNA reads TGTGCCAGTAGTATTAGTGGGCCCCAAGCTGGCCAGCCCCAGCATTTT.

This chain uses TRBV5-6 with TRBJ1-3; possible D gene TRBD1, 6 bases. Germline V CDR1 and CDR2: SGHDT, YYEEEE. V shed 4 bases and J shed 0 bases, with 14 bases lying between them. The CDR3 spans 16 residues. CDR3 DNA sequence: TGTGCCAGCAGCCCGTCGACAGGACTCTCTGGAAACACCATATATTTT. Amino acid sequence: CASSPSTGLSGNTIYF.

The gene calls are TRBV6-5 and TRBJ2-3; the D gene is possibly TRBD1 (6 bases). CDR3 length equals 15 residues. Germline CDR1 is MNHEY and CDR2 is SVGAGI. Trimming pared 6 bases from V and 3 bases from J, leaving 16 bases between. CDR3 DNA sequence: TGTGCCAGCAGAGGATACAGGGTAGGGACAGATACGCAGTATTTT. Protein: CASRGYRVGTDTQYF.

The chain links TRBV29-1 to TRBJ1-1, with 11 bases that match TRBD1. The CDR3 loop spans 15 amino acids. V shed 6 bases, J shed 5 bases, and the junction held 11 bases outside the gene matches. Germline CDR1 reads SQVTM; CDR2 reads ANQGSEA. The CDR3 spells CSVRDRGSSLTEAFF. The CDR3 DNA reads TGCAGCGTGAGGGACAGGGGGAGTAGTTTAACTGAAGCTTTCTTT.

V is TRBV5-1 and J is TRBJ2-3; TRBD2 agrees at 11 bases. Trimming at V came to 5 bases and at J to 4 bases, leaving 3 bases not matched to a gene. Germline CDR1 and CDR2: SGHRS and YFSETQ. This CDR3 spans 14 amino acids. CDR3 in DNA: TGCGCCAGCAGGGGACTAGCGGTGGCAGATACGCAGTATTTT. This codes for CASRGLAVADTQYF.

The chain joins TRBV19 to TRBJ2-1, with 12 bases identical to TRBD1. The J segment lost 6 bases and the V segment lost 9 bases, leaving 3 bases of the junction unmatched. This CDR3 has 13 residues. The germline CDR1 and CDR2 sequences are LNHDA and SQIVND (reference sequence). The CDR3 loop reads CASGTGGINEQFF. In DNA form, the CDR3 reads TGTGCCAGCGGGACAGGGGGCATCAATGAGCAGTTCTTC.

The chain is built from TRBV10-3 and TRBJ1-2, with a possible D match to TRBD1 (6 bases). V lost 6 bases and J 8 bases, leaving 22 bases between the germline ends. This CDR3 contains 15 residues. The germline CDR1 and CDR2 sequences are ENHRY and SYGVKD. The CDR3 DNA is TGTGCCATCAGGGGCGCAGGGCAGGGGACGAAAGGCTACACCTTC. It codes for CAIRGAGQGTKGYTF.

V usage is TRBV24-1 and J usage is TRBJ2-3; D is unresolved. The CDR3 sequence is 13 residues long. The germline V and J ends were trimmed by 1 base and 6 bases, with 7 bases remaining between them. CDR1 is KGHDR and CDR2 is SFDVKD in the germline V gene. The CDR3 region has the DNA TGTGCCACCAGTGATTTCCAGATGGATACGCAGTATTTT. Its protein is CATSDFQMDTQYF.

For this clone: One end of the junction is discordant with germline, which a read error may explain. The same CDR3 is also encoded by other DNA sequences in this sample. The rearrangement uses TRBV5-1 and TRBJ1-2; 9 bases fit TRBD1. The CDR3 is 14 amino acids. CDR1 and CDR2 from the germline V gene are SGHRS and YFSETQ. The chain's CDR3 is CASSQRDRDYGYTF. The CDR3 DNA reads as TGTGCCAGCAGCCAGCGGGACAGGGACTATGGCTACACCTTC.

The rearrangement joins TRBV7-3 to TRBJ2-1, with TRBD2 identical over 14 bases. J lost 11 bases, V lost 5 bases, and 5 bases had no gene match. Germline assignment: CDR1 SGHTA and CDR2 FQGTGA. The CDR3 is 14 residues long. The CDR3 nucleotides are TGTGCCAGCAGCGCAAGGACTAGCGGGGGGAAGCAGTTCTTC. Translated, it gives CASSARTSGGKQFF. Full variable domain (missing parts from reference TRBV7-3 and TRBJ2-1): GAGVSQTPSNKVTEKGKYVELRCDPISGHTALYWYRQSLGQGPEFLIYFQGTGAADDSGLPNDRFFAVRPEGSVSTLKIQRTERGDSAVYLCASSARTSGGKQFFGPGTRLTVL.

This clone has only a few counts. J is TRBJ2-7 and V is TRBV7-2, with D tentatively TRBD2 (7 bases). Germline V gives CDR1 SGHTA, CDR2 FQGNSA. The germline V and J ends were trimmed by 5 bases and 2 bases, with 19 bases remaining between them. This CDR3 comprises 16 residues. The CDR3 loop is CASSTDSGGRPYEQYF. The DNA for the CDR3 is TGTGCCAGCAGCACGGACAGTGGCGGGAGACCCTACGAGCAGTACTTC.

The chain links TRBV11-2 to TRBJ1-3; tentative D call: TRBD1 (6 bases). CDR3 length: 15 amino acids. Germline V gene lookup returns CDR1 SGHAT and CDR2 FQNNGV. V gave up 6 bases and J gave up 0 bases, with 12 bases separating them. CDR3 amino acids: CASSISTGSGNTIYF. In DNA form, the CDR3 reads TGTGCCAGCAGTATCTCGACAGGCTCTGGAAACACCATATATTTT.

This rearrangement joins TRBV19 to TRBJ1-4, with TRBD1 matching 8 bases. CDR1 is LNHDA, CDR2 SQIVND, per germline (reference sequence). The CDR3 runs to 15 residues. V gave up 5 bases and J gave up 4 bases; unmatched junction bases: 6. As DNA, the CDR3 is TGTGCCAGTAGTCCGGACAGGGTGAATAATGAAAAACTGTTTTTT. It codes for CASSPDRVNNEKLFF.

This clone appeared a few times. This chain uses TRBV7-9 with TRBJ1-2, with D unresolved. Trimming cost V 6 bases and J 4 bases, with 15 bases left between them. The CDR3 totals 14 residues. CDR1 and CDR2 (germline): SEHNR, FQNEAQ (reference sequence). In nucleotides, the CDR3 is TGTGCCAGCAGGGGTCCCGGGGTAGGCTATGGCTACACCTTC. Amino acid sequence: CASRGPGVGYGYTF.

The rearrangement links TRBV7-9 to TRBJ1-6; D possibly corresponds to TRBD1 (6 bases). Germline lookup yields CDR1 SEHNR and CDR2 FQNEAQ (reference sequence). V was shortened by 4 bases and J by 7 bases, with 8 bases between the two germline ends. This CDR3 region has 13 residues. The CDR3, as DNA: TGTGCCAGCAGCTCAGACAGGAATTCACCCCTCCACTTT. Protein sequence: CASSSDRNSPLHF.